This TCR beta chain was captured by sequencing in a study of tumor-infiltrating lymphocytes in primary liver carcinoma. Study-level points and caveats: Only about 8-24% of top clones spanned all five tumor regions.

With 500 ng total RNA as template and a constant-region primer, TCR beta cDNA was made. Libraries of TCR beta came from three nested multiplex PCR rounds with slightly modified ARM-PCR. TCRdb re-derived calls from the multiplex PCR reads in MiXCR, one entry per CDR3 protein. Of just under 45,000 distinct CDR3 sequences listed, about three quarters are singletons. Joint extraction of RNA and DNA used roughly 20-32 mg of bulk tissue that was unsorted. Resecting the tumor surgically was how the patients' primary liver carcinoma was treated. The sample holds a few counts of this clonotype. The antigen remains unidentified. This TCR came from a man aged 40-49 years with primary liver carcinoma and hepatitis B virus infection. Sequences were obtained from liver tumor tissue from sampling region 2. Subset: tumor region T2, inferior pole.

CDR3 protein: CASSRRQGGRLKEQFF. CDR3 nucleotides: TGTGCCAGCAGTCGTCGACAGGGGGGCCGATTAAAAGAGCAGTTCTTC. The chain links TRBV14 to TRBJ2-1, with 9 bases that match TRBD1. The germline V gene encodes CDR1 SGHDN and CDR2 FVKESK. The length of the CDR3 is 16 residues. The V and J ends lost 6 bases and 10 bases, in that order; junction bases with no gene match: 16.